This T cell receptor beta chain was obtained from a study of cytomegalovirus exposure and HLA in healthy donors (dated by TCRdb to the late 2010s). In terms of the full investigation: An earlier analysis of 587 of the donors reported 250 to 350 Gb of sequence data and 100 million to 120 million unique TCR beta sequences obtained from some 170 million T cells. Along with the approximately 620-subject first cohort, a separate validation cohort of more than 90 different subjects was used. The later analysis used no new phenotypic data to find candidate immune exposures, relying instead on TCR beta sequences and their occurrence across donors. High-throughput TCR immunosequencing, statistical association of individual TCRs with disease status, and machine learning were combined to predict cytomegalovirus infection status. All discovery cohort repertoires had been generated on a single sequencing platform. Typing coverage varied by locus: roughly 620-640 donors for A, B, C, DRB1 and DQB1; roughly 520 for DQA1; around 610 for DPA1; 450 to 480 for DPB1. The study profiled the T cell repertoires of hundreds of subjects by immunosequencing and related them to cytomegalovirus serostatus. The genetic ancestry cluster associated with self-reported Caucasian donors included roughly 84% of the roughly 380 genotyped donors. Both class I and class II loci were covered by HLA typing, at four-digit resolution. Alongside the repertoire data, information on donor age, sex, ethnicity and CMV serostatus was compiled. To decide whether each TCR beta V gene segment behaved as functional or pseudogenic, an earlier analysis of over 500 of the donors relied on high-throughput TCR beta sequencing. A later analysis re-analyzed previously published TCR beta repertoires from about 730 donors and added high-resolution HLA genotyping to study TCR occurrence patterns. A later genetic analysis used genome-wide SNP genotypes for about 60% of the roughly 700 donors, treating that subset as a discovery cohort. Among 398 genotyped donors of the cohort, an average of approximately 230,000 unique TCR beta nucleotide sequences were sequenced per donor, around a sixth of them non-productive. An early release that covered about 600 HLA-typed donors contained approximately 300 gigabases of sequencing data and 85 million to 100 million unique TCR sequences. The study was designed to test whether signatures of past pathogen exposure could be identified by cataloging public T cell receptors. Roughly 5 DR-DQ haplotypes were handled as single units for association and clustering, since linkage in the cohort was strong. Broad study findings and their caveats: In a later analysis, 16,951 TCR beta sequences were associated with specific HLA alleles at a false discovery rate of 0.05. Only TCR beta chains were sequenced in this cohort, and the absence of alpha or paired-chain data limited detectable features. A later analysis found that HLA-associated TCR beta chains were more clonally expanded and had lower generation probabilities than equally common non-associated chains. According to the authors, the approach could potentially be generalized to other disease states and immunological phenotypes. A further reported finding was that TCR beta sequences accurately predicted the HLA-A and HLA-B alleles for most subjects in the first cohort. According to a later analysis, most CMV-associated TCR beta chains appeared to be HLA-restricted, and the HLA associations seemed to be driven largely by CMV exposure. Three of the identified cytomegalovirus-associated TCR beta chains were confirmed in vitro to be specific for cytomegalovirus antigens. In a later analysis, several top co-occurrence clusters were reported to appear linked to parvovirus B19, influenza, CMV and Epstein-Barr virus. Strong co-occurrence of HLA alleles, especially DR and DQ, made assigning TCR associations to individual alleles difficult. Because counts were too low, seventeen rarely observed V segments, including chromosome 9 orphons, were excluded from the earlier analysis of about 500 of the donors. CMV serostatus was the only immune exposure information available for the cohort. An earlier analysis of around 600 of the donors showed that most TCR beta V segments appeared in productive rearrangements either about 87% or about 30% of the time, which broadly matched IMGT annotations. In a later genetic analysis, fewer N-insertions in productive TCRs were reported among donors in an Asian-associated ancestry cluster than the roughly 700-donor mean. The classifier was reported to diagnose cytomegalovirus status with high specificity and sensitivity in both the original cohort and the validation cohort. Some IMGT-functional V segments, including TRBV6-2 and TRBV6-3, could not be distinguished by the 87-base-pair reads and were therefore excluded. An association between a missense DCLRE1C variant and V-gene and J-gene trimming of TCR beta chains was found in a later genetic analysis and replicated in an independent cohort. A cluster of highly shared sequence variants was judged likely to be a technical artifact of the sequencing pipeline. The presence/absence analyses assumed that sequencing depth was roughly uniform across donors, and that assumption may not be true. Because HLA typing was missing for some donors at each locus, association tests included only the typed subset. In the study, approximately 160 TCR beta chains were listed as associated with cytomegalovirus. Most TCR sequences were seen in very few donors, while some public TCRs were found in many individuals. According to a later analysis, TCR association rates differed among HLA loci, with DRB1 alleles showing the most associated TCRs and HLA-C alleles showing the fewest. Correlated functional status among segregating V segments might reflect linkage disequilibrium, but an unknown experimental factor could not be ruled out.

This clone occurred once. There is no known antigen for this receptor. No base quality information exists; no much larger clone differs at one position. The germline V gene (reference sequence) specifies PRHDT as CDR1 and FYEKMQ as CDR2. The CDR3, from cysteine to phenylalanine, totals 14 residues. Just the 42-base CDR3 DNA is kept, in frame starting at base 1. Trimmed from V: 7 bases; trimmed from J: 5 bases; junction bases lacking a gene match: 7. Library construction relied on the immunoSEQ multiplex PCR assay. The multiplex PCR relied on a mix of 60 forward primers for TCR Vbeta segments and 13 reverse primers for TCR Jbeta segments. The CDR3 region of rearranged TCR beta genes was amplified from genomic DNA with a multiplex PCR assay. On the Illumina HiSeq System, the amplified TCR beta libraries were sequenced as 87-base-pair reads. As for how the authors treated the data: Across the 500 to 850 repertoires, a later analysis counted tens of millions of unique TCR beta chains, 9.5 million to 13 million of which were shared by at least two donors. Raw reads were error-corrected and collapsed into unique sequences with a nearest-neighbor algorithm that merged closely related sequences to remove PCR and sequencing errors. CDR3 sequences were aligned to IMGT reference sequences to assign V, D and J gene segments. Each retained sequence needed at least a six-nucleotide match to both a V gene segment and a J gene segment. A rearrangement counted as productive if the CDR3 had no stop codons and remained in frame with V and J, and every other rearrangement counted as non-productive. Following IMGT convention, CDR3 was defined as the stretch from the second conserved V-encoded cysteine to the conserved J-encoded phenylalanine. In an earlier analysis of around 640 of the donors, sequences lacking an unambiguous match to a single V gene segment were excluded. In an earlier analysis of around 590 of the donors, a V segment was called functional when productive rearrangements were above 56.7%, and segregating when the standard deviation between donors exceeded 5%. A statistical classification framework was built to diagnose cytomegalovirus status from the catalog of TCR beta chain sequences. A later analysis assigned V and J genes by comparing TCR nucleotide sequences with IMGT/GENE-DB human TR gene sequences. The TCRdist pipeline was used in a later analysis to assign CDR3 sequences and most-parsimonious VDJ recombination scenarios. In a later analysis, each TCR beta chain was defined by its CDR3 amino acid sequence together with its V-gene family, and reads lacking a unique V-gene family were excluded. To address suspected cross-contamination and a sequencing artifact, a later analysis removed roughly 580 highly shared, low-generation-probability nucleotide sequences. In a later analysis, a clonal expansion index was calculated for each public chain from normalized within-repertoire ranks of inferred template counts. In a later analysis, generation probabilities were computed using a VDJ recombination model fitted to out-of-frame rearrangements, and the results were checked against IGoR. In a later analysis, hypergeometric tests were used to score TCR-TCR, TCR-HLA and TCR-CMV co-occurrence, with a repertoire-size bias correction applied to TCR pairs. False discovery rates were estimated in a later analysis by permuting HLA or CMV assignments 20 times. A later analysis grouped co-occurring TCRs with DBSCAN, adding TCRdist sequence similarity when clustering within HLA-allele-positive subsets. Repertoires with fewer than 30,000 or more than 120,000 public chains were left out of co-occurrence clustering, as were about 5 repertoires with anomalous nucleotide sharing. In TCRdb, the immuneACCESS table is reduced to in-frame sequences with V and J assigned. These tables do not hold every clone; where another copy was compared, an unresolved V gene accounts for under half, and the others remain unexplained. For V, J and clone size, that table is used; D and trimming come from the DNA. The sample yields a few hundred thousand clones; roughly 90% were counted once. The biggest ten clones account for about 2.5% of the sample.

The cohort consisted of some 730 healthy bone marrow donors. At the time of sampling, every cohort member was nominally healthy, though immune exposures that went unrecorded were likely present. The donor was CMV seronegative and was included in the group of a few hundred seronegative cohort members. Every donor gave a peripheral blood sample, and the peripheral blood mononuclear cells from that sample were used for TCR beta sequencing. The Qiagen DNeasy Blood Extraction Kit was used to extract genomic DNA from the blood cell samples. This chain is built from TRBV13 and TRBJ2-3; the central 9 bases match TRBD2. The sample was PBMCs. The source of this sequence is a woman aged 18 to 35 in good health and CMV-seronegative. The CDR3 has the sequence CASNWGRGGDTQYF. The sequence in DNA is TGTGCCAGCAACTGGGGGCGGGGGGGAGATACGCAGTATTTT.